This passage covers 29 T cell receptor beta chains from one sample sequenced in a study of blood T cell repertoires in COVID-19. Sequencing used immunoSEQ multiplex PCR; TCRdb keeps in-frame clones, though not all of them. This sample has fewer than 65,000 clones; 75% to 95% occur once, and the top ten carry 3.1%. The specimen was peripheral blood. These receptors were obtained from a man aged 45 to 65 with acute or convalescent COVID-19.

V is TRBV7-2 and J is TRBJ2-3, with 9 bases fitting TRBD2. Losses at the gene ends were 3 bases for V and 6 bases for J; bases not matched to a gene: 13. CDR3 length: 17 residues. Germline V gene lookup returns CDR1 SGHTA and CDR2 FQGNSA. CDR3 sequence: CASSLAGTSTGDDTQYF. CDR3 sequence (DNA): TGTGCCAGCAGCTTGGCCGGGACTAGCACCGGAGACGATACGCAGTATTTT.

This clone was seen a few times. The chain recombines TRBV14 with TRBJ1-6; D unclear. The CDR3 sequence is 14 residues long. With 0 bases removed from V and 13 bases from J, the gap between germline ends came to 13 bases. Germline V gives CDR1 SGHDN, CDR2 FVKESK. The CDR3 DNA follows: TGTGCCAGCAGCCAAGAGGTCACAAGTTCGCCCCTCCACTTT. Translated, it gives CASSQEVTSSPLHF.

V gene TRBV24-1 combines with J gene TRBJ1-5; D is unresolved. There are 13 residues in the CDR3. Germline CDR1 is KGHDR and CDR2 is SFDVKD. Deletions cut 7 bases from V and 2 bases from J, with 8 bases between. CDR3 nucleotide sequence: TGTGCCACCAGGGCGGGTGGCAATCAGCCCCAGCATTTT. Protein sequence: CATRAGGNQPQHF.

The chain uses TRBV18 and TRBJ1-1; the D is unclear. With 0 bases removed from V and 1 base from J, the gap between germline ends came to 9 bases. The CDR3 loop spans 15 amino acids. Looked up from germline, CDR1 is KGHSH and CDR2 is LQKENI. The CDR3 nucleotides are TGTGCCAGCTCACCACCGTTAGCAGCGAACACTGAAGCTTTCTTT. Translated: CASSPPLAANTEAFF.

The CDR3 DNA sequence: TGTGCCAGCACCGAGAGGAAAGAGACCCAGTACTTC. Amino acid sequence: CASTERKETQYF. The chain combines TRBV7-9 with TRBJ2-5; D is undetermined. Germline assignment: CDR1 SEHNR and CDR2 FQNEAQ (reference sequence). Between the trimmed V and J ends, which lost 7 bases and 3 bases, there was a span of 9 bases. CDR3 length equals 12 residues. The complete variable domain, with remaining parts taken from reference TRBV7-9 and TRBJ2-5, reads DTGVSQNPRHKITKRGQNVTFRCDPISEHNRLYWYRQTLGQGPEFLTYFQNEAQLEKSRLLSDRFSAERPKGSFSTLEIQRTEQGDSAMYLCASTERKETQYFGPGTRLLVL.

The V gene is TRBV30, the J gene TRBJ1-2; a possible D gene is TRBD1 (6 bases). Germline V lookup: CDR1 GTSNPN, CDR2 SVGIG (reference sequence). Trimming pared 0 bases from V and 5 bases from J, leaving 16 bases between. CDR3 length: 15 amino acids. For the CDR3, the DNA is TGTGCCTGGAGTGTATTTCAAGGGCAGGGGTATGGCTACACCTTC. Translating it yields CAWSVFQGQGYGYTF. The full variable domain, its missing parts supplied by reference TRBV30 and TRBJ1-2, is SQTIHQWPATLVQPVGSPLSLECTVEGTSNPNLYWYRQAAGRGLQLLFYSVGIGQISSEVPQNLSASRPQDRQFILSSKKLLLSDSGFYLCAWSVFQGQGYGYTFGSGTRLTVV.

V gene TRBV9 combines with J gene TRBJ1-1; D is ambiguous. Between the trimmed V and J ends, which lost 2 bases and 4 bases, there was a span of 6 bases. The V gene's germline CDR1 is SGDLS and CDR2 YYNGEE. The CDR3 runs to 12 residues. DNA for the CDR3: TGTGCCAGCAGCGTTAGCGGCACTGAAGCTTTCTTT. This codes for CASSVSGTEAFF. Together with reference TRBV9 and TRBJ1-1, the CDR3 gives the full variable domain: DSGVTQTPKHLITATGQRVTLRCSPRSGDLSVYWYQQSLDQGLQFLIQYYNGEERAKGNILERFSAQQFPDLHSELNLSSLELGDSALYFCASSVSGTEAFFGQGTRLTVV.

The chain uses TRBV2 and TRBJ2-6; 10 bases are a match to TRBD2. The junction had 7 bases not matched to a gene; V was cut back by 4 bases and J by 4 bases. Germline CDR1 is SNHLY and CDR2 is FYNNEI. CDR3 length: 17 residues. Here the CDR3 DNA reads TGTGCCAGCAGTGGAGAGCGGGGGGGTAACGGGGCCAACGTCCTGACTTTC. This translates into CASSGERGGNGANVLTF.

The chain joins TRBV7-2 to TRBJ2-7, with TRBD2 matching 12 bases. Germline V gives CDR1 SGHTA, CDR2 FQGNSA. V was pared by 2 bases and J by 3 bases, with 8 bases of the junction left unmatched. The length of the CDR3 is 17 residues. In nucleotides, the CDR3 is TGTGCCAGCAGCTTAAGGGCTAGCGGGGGGGCTTTCTACGAGCAGTACTTC. Translating it yields CASSLRASGGAFYEQYF.

The chain combines TRBV9 with TRBJ2-1; 11 bases are shared with TRBD2. The junction had 5 bases not matched to a gene; V was cut back by 3 bases and J by 6 bases. The CDR3 contains 15 residues. Per germline, CDR1 SGDLS and CDR2 YYNGEE. The CDR3 DNA is TGTGCCAGCAGCGCACTTAGCGGGGGGGCCAATGAGCAGTTCTTC. Encoded protein: CASSALSGGANEQFF.

The chain has TRBV3-1 (or the pseudogene TRBV3-2) and TRBJ2-2; 14 bases map to TRBD2. In germline, CDR1 is LGHDT, CDR2 YNNKEL (reference sequence). The CDR3 runs 20 residues. J gave up 3 bases and V 2 bases, and 11 bases lay outside the gene matches. The CDR3 is CASSQRRLAGGPRDTGELFF. CDR3 DNA: TGTGCCAGCAGCCAACGCCGACTAGCGGGGGGGCCACGGGACACCGGGGAGCTGTTTTTT.

The gene calls are TRBV2 and TRBJ1-3; D might be TRBD1 (5 bases). Germline CDR1 is SNHLY and CDR2 is FYNNEI. Trimming removed 3 bases at V and 2 bases at J, with 11 bases between. The CDR3 length is 15 residues. In DNA, the CDR3 is TGTGCCAGCAGTGAGCAAGACAGACCTGGAAACACCATATATTTT. It is translated as CASSEQDRPGNTIYF.

V usage is TRBV11-2 and J usage is TRBJ1-5; D is unresolved. CDR1 SGHAT and CDR2 FQNNGV come from the germline V gene. The CDR3 is 13 amino acids. Deletions cut 4 bases from V and 6 bases from J, with 10 bases between. This CDR3 reads CASSWAPPQPQHF. CDR3 sequence (DNA): TGTGCCAGCAGCTGGGCACCCCCTCAGCCCCAGCATTTT.

The rearrangement joins TRBV5-1 to TRBJ1-1, with 10 positions matching TRBD1. The CDR3 spans 16 residues. The ends lost 4 bases at V and 6 bases at J; junction bases unmatched: 12. CDR1 and CDR2 (germline): SGHRS, YFSETQ. The CDR3 sequence: CASSPGQGTIGAEAFF. CDR3 nucleotide sequence: TGCGCCAGCAGCCCGGGACAGGGGACTATTGGCGCTGAAGCTTTCTTT.

V is TRBV4-1 and J is TRBJ1-6; 7 bases map to TRBD1. CDR3 length: 16 residues. Germline V gene lookup returns CDR1 MGHRA and CDR2 YSYEKL. Trimming removed 3 bases from V and 3 bases from J; junction bases left unmatched: 5. The CDR3 protein is CASSQRGTDYNSPLHF. The CDR3 region has the DNA TGCGCCAGCAGCCAGAGGGGGACAGACTATAATTCACCCCTCCACTTT.

V usage is TRBV6-4 and J usage is TRBJ2-3, with TRBD2 identical over 9 bases. Trimming cost V 0 bases and J 3 bases; bases outside gene matches: 1. The CDR3 covers 15 residues. From germline, CDR1 is MRHNA and CDR2 SNTAGT. CDR3 bases: TGTGCCAGCAGTGACTCTAGCGGGGGTACAGATACGCAGTATTTT. This codes for CASSDSSGGTDTQYF.

The chain links TRBV25-1 to TRBJ1-1; D gene uncertain. V was shortened by 0 bases and J by 4 bases, with 9 bases between the two germline ends. The CDR3 runs to 14 residues. The germline CDR1 and CDR2 sequences are MGHDK and SYGVNS. CDR3 loop: CASSEYAGGTEAFF. CDR3 nucleotide sequence: TGTGCCAGCAGTGAATATGCGGGTGGCACTGAAGCTTTCTTT.

This rearrangement joins TRBV10-3 to TRBJ2-7; 8 bases map to TRBD1. J gave up 4 bases and V 11 bases, and 4 bases lay outside the gene matches. The CDR3 sequence is 11 residues long. Germline V gives CDR1 ENHRY, CDR2 SYGVKD. CDR3 in amino acids: CAVGQGYEQYF. CDR3 DNA: TGTGCCGTCGGACAGGGTTACGAGCAGTACTTC.

The gene calls are TRBV18 and TRBJ2-2, with D tentatively TRBD2 (5 bases). V gave up 6 bases and J gave up 0 bases, with 14 bases separating them. The CDR3 runs 16 residues. The germline CDR1 and CDR2 sequences are KGHSH and LQKENI. As DNA, the CDR3 is TGTGCCAGCTCGCCGTTTAGCGACCCGAACACCGGGGAGCTGTTTTTT. It encodes CASSPFSDPNTGELFF.

The chain employs TRBV5-1 and TRBJ2-2; the D is unclear. V dropped 0 bases and J dropped 5 bases, with 11 bases sitting between them. CDR1 SGHRS and CDR2 YFSETQ come from the germline V gene. The CDR3 has 15 amino acids. The CDR3 DNA reads TGCGCCAGCAGCTTGGAAGCAGGCCGAACCGGGGAGCTGTTTTTT. This gives the protein CASSLEAGRTGELFF.

The rearrangement joins TRBV10-2 to TRBJ2-3, with 13 bases fitting TRBD2. CDR1 and CDR2 (germline): WSHSY, SAAADI. The CDR3 runs to 16 residues. With 10 bases clipped from V and 1 base from J, the junction kept 8 bases outside the gene matches. The CDR3 DNA reads as TGCGCCACCTTTAAACTAGCGGGGGGGCGCACAGATACGCAGTATTTT. Protein: CATFKLAGGRTDTQYF.

The rearrangement uses TRBV24-1 and TRBJ2-5; 8 bases map to TRBD2. The V gene's germline CDR1 is KGHDR and CDR2 SFDVKD. J was trimmed by 5 bases and V by 5 bases; bases with no gene match: 9. The CDR3 covers 15 residues. The CDR3 protein is CATSAGGAHRETQYF. CDR3 in DNA: TGTGCCACCAGTGCGGGAGGGGCGCATAGGGAGACCCAGTACTTC.

The chain links TRBV2 to TRBJ2-1, with D perhaps TRBD1 (5 bases). The CDR3 spans 17 residues. V gave up 1 base and J gave up 6 bases, with 19 bases separating them. Germline V CDR1 and CDR2: SNHLY, FYNNEI. CDR3 nucleotides: TGTGCCAGCAGTGAAGATCGGGTCCTAGTGGGGCCCAATGAGCAGTTCTTC. Amino acid sequence: CASSEDRVLVGPNEQFF.

This sequence joins TRBV9 and TRBJ2-2; perhaps TRBD2 as D (7 bases). The CDR3 loop spans 17 amino acids. The V and J ends lost 5 bases and 5 bases respectively, with 22 bases between them. Germline CDR1 SGDLS, CDR2 YYNGEE. CDR3 bases: TGTGCCAGCAGTCAAAAGGGGGGGCCCTGGGATACCGGGGAGCTGTTTTTT. Protein sequence: CASSQKGGPWDTGELFF.

This sequence joins TRBV2 and TRBJ2-3, with 8 nucleotides matching TRBD2. J gave up 1 base and V 8 bases, and 2 bases lay outside the gene matches. The CDR3 has 13 residues. CDR1 and CDR2 from the germline V gene are SNHLY and FYNNEI. The CDR3 sequence: CASGGGRTDTQYF. Written as DNA, the CDR3 is TGTGCCAGCGGCGGGGGGCGCACAGATACGCAGTATTTT.

The CDR3 loop is CASKAGIIYGYTF. CDR3 coding DNA: TGTGCCAGCAAGGCAGGGATAATATATGGCTACACCTTC. The V gene is TRBV2, the J gene TRBJ1-2; D is perhaps TRBD1 (5 bases). The ends were cut back, 7 bases at V and 5 bases at J, with 14 bases in the middle. Germline V CDR1 and CDR2: SNHLY, FYNNEI. The CDR3 is 13 residues long.

The chain joins TRBV5-1 to TRBJ2-4; TRBD2 might be the D (6 bases). V was trimmed by 4 bases and J by 6 bases, leaving 17 bases between them. Germline V gives CDR1 SGHRS, CDR2 YFSETQ. The CDR3 spans 15 residues. For the CDR3, the DNA is TGCGCCAGCAGCAGGGACCGGGCCGGGGGAAACATTCAGTACTTC. Translated: CASSRDRAGGNIQYF. The full variable domain, rest sourced from reference TRBV5-1 and TRBJ2-4, is KAGVTQTPRYLIKTRGQQVTLSCSPISGHRSVSWYQQTPGQGLQFLFEYFSETQRNKGNFPGRFSGRQFSNSRSEMNVSTLELGDSALYLCASSRDRAGGNIQYFGAGTRLSVL.

The V call is TRBV2, the J call TRBJ1-4, with a tentative D call TRBD1 (6 bases). Germline lookup yields CDR1 SNHLY and CDR2 FYNNEI. CDR3 size: 14 residues. Trimming took off 6 bases at V and 2 bases at J, with 10 bases between the two ends. This CDR3 reads CASRRGLTNEKLFF. The CDR3 coding sequence is TGTGCCAGCAGGCGGGGGCTCACTAATGAAAAACTGTTTTTT.

V gene TRBV5-1 combines with J gene TRBJ2-3; the match to TRBD1 covers 7 bases. The CDR3 contains 16 residues. The germline CDR1 and CDR2 sequences are SGHRS and YFSETQ. Trimming took 0 bases from V and 4 from J; bases not matched to a gene: 8. The CDR3: CASSLAGTDISDTQYF. The CDR3 coding sequence is TGCGCCAGCAGCTTGGCCGGGACAGACATATCAGATACGCAGTATTTT.